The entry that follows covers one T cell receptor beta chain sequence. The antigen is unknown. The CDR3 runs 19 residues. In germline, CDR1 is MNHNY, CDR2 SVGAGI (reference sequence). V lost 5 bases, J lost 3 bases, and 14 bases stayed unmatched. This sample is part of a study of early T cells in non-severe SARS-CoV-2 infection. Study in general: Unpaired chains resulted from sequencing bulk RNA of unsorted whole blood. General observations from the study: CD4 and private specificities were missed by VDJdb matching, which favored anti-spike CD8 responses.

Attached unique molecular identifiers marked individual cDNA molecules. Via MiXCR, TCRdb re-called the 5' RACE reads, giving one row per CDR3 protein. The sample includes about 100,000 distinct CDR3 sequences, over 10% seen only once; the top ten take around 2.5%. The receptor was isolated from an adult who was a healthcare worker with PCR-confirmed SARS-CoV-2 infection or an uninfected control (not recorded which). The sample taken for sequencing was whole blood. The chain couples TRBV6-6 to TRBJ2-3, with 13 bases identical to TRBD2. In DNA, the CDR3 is TGTGCCAGCAGTGAACACCGACGTGGACTAGCGGGGGCAACAGATACGCAGTATTTT. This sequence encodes CASSEHRRGLAGATDTQYF.